This record covers a single TCR beta chain. This sample was included in a study of blood T cell repertoires in COVID-19. Study context: Acute-phase and convalescent COVID-19 samples originated in the United States, Italy and Spain. T cells, B-cell-depleted T cells, or PBMCs supplied cDNA or gDNA.

It was during active infection that Seattle patients were enrolled and then longitudinally followed. Original processing notes: Scientists estimated how many nucleated cells there were by amplifying reference gene primers. Sequenced by immunoSEQ multiplex PCR; TCRdb stores in-frame clones only, minus some. The V and J calls and clone size are taken from that table; D and trimming were inferred from the DNA. The sample has some 300,000 clones, 80% to 90% seen once. The CDR3 consists of 13 residues. J was trimmed by 4 bases and V by 7 bases; bases with no gene match: 3. Germline CDR1 is SGHDT and CDR2 is YYEEEE.

The source material was peripheral blood. This receptor was identified in a woman in her seventies with COVID-19, enrolled during active disease. The chain joins TRBV5-6 to TRBJ1-2; 11 bases agree with TRBD1. The CDR3 DNA is TGTGCCAGCGGGACAGGGGGTAGCTATGGCTACACCTTC. Protein product: CASGTGGSYGYTF.